Below, one T cell receptor (beta chain) is given with its context. Its antigen is unidentified. Primers included in the PCR were 60 Vbeta and 13 Jbeta primers. The repertoire was sequenced with immunoSEQ multiplex PCR; TCRdb's copy has only in-frame clones and lacks some. The table for this sample gives roughly 120,000 clones. The record originates from a study of cytomegalovirus exposure and HLA in healthy donors. Study-level findings and limits: A later analysis showed HLA-associated TCR beta chains outstripping equally common others in clonal expansion. In vitro, three CMV-associated chains proved specific for CMV antigens. The classifier reportedly diagnosed cytomegalovirus status with high sensitivity and specificity. According to a later analysis, donors in an Asian-associated ancestry cluster reportedly had fewer N-insertions than the approximately 720-donor mean.

This receptor was obtained from a man aged 18-30 years in good health and CMV-seronegative. The sample consisted of PBMCs.

The CDR3 coding sequence is TGTGCCAGCAGCCCACGGGGGGCCACGACCTACAATGAGCAGTTCTTC. Its protein product is CASSPRGATTYNEQFF. The chain couples TRBV9 to TRBJ2-1; D might be TRBD2 (7 bases). Trimming shortened V by 4 bases and J by 2 bases, and 16 bases separated the two germline ends. The germline CDR1 and CDR2 sequences are SGDLS and YYNGEE. The CDR3 has 16 residues.